This TCR beta chain was identified in a study of blood T cell repertoires in COVID-19. Here immunoSEQ multiplex PCR was the method, and the copy in TCRdb shows in-frame clones only, minus some. The profile covers about 180,000 clones, with about 89% appearing a single time and less than 2% taken by the ten largest. Sequenced input: peripheral blood. The source of this sequence is a man aged 18 to 29 who had recovered from COVID-19.

The CDR3, as DNA: TGTGCCAGCAGCTTCACCGGGACAGGGGGCGCCGAGCAGTACTTC. Its translation is CASSFTGTGGAEQYF. The gene calls are TRBV7-9 and TRBJ2-7, with TRBD1 matching 12 bases. V lost 3 bases and J lost 6; bases outside the gene matches: 6. The CDR3 is 15 amino acids. Germline V gene sequence: CDR1 SEHNR, CDR2 FQNEAQ (reference sequence).